The TCR beta chain described here comes from a study of control samples from healthy donors and cancer patients. Germline CDR1 SQVTM, CDR2 ANQGSEA. The CDR3 runs 12 residues. Trimming removed 1 base from V and 4 bases from J, with 7 bases in between. The repertoire was sequenced with immunoSEQ multiplex PCR; TCRdb's copy has only in-frame clones and lacks some. The sample lists around 100,000 clones; 90% were seen once. This clonotype was sampled from a woman between 18 and 30 years old in good health. The sample consisted of blood. The chain carries TRBV29-1 and TRBJ1-2; D ambiguous. CDR3 in DNA: TGCAGCGTTGAAGCACCGATCTATGGCTACACCTTC. This encodes CSVEAPIYGYTF.